This T cell receptor beta chain was profiled in a study of OX40 agonist ivuxolimab in advanced cancers. Study-level information: Two patients with cutaneous melanoma and one with hepatocellular carcinoma, three in total, showed partial responses. General study results and limits: Relative to CD4+ cells, CD8+ T cells on average had more expanded clones. At 0.1 to 3.0 mg/kg, CD4+ and CD8+ blood T cells expanded clonally by week 6.

V shed 5 bases, J shed 7 bases, and the junction held 13 bases outside the gene matches. The CDR3 extends over 15 amino acids. CDR1 is MNHEY and CDR2 is SMNVEV in the germline V gene (reference sequence). Baseline was the first blood sampling point, followed by cycle 4 day 1 and cycle 7 day 1. This clone was seen only a few times. Its matching antigen is unknown. Method: immunoSEQ multiplex PCR; TCRdb's copy keeps in-frame clones and lacks some. In the table there are about 28,000 clones, 70% to 90% of which are singletons. The chain employs TRBV27 and TRBJ1-2; 7 nucleotides agree with TRBD1. The input for sequencing was CD4+ or CD8+ T cells sorted from blood, taken in a trial of the OX40 agonist ivuxolimab. The sequence was obtained from an adult with an advanced solid tumor such as melanoma, head and neck, liver or kidney cancer. The CDR3 region has the DNA TGTGCCAGCAGTCCGACCCAGACAGGGAAGCTTGGCTACACCTTC. Translating gives CASSPTQTGKLGYTF.